Shown below are 12 T cell receptor beta chains from a single sample sequenced in a study of OX40 agonist ivuxolimab in advanced cancers. This table comes from immunoSEQ multiplex PCR, and its TCRdb copy is limited to in-frame clones, with some not included. The repertoire holds tens of thousands of clones, with around 85% as singletons. The sample was CD4+ or CD8+ T cells sorted from blood, taken in a trial of the OX40 agonist ivuxolimab. The receptor source for this set is an adult with an advanced solid tumor such as melanoma, head and neck, liver or kidney cancer.

CDR3 in amino acids: CASSGGRIYEQYF. In nucleotides, the CDR3 is TGTGCCAGCAGCGGCGGGAGAATCTACGAGCAGTACTTC. This chain uses TRBV7-9 with TRBJ2-7; 7 bases align to TRBD2. Looked up from germline, CDR1 is SEHNR and CDR2 is FQNEAQ (reference sequence). The CDR3 has 13 amino acids. Trimming removed 5 bases from V and 3 bases from J; junction bases left unmatched: 4.

The chain is built from TRBV6-4 and TRBJ1-1; D is undetermined. CDR3 size: 14 residues. CDR1 is MRHNA, CDR2 SNTAGT, per germline. Trimming cost V 6 bases and J 2 bases, with 13 bases left between them. CDR3 protein: CASSQSWGNTEAFF. As DNA, the CDR3 is TGTGCCAGCAGCCAAAGCTGGGGTAACACTGAAGCTTTCTTT.

The chain couples TRBV2 to TRBJ1-1, with unresolved D. Trimming took 3 bases from V and 5 from J, leaving 13 bases between them. Germline assignment: CDR1 SNHLY and CDR2 FYNNEI. The CDR3 is 14 residues long. For the CDR3, the DNA is TGTGCCAGCAGTGATCAGGTACCCGGGACTGAAGCTTTCTTT. Translating gives CASSDQVPGTEAFF. Full variable domain (outside the CDR3, taken from reference TRBV2 and TRBJ1-1): EPEVTQTPSHQVTQMGQEVILRCVPISNHLYFYWYRQILGQKVEFLVSFYNNEISEKSEIFDDQFSVERPDGSNFTLKIRSTKLEDSAMYFCASSDQVPGTEAFFGQGTRLTVV.

The genes are TRBV6-5 and TRBJ1-1; D unresolved. The CDR3 covers 15 residues. Germline values: CDR1 MNHEY, CDR2 SVGAGI. Trimming removed 5 bases at V and 1 base at J, with 14 bases between. CDR3 in DNA: TGTGCCAGCAGTAAACGGGCTACCCCGAACACTGAAGCTTTCTTT. Encoded protein: CASSKRATPNTEAFF.

This chain links TRBV29-1 with TRBJ2-1, with D perhaps matching TRBD1 (5 bases). This CDR3 spans 12 amino acids. Trimming took off 4 bases at V and 10 bases at J, with 14 bases between the two ends. Germline CDR1 SQVTM, CDR2 ANQGSEA. CDR3 sequence reads: CSVGEDSQEQFF. The DNA of the CDR3 is TGCAGCGTTGGGGAAGACAGCCAGGAGCAGTTCTTC.

The V gene is TRBV12-1, the J gene TRBJ2-7; TRBD2 reflects the table's D call only, with no check against the DNA. TRBV12-1 is an annotated pseudogene. This CDR3 is 15 amino acids long. This chain's CDR3 is CASSFAPGGHYEQYF. For the CDR3, the DNA is TGTGCCAGCAGCTTTGCGCCGGGAGGCCACTACGAGCAGTACTTC.

V gene TRBV5-8 combines with J gene TRBJ1-5, with 7 bases aligning to TRBD1. V lost 2 bases and J lost 2; bases outside the gene matches: 7. This CDR3 region has 16 residues. Germline CDR1 reads SGHTS; CDR2 reads YDEGEE. CDR3 in DNA: TGTGCCAGCAGCTTAAGGGGCGGGACAGGCAATCAGCCCCAGCATTTT. Its translation is CASSLRGGTGNQPQHF.

The rearrangement uses TRBV30 and TRBJ2-3, with D possibly being TRBD2 (6 bases). Trimming pared 2 bases from V and 5 bases from J, leaving 14 bases between. This CDR3 region has 14 residues. Germline lookup yields CDR1 GTSNPN and CDR2 SVGIG (reference sequence). Here the CDR3 reads CAWSPYGGLDTQYF. The CDR3 DNA follows: TGTGCCTGGAGTCCCTACGGGGGACTAGATACGCAGTATTTT.

This chain joins TRBV5-1 and TRBJ1-6; 8 nucleotides align to TRBD1. CDR3 length: 17 amino acids. The trim removed 0 bases at V and 5 bases at J, leaving 7 bases unmatched. Germline V gene data show CDR1 as SGHRS and CDR2 as YFSETQ. Here the CDR3 DNA reads TGCGCCAGCAGCTTGGTGTCAGGGGGCTACAATAATTCACCCCTCCACTTT. Amino acids: CASSLVSGGYNNSPLHF.

This sequence joins TRBV18 and TRBJ2-3, with 7 bases lining up with TRBD1. CDR1 is KGHSH, CDR2 LQKENI, per germline. The trim removed 5 bases at V and 1 base at J, leaving 6 bases unmatched. CDR3 length equals 15 residues. The CDR3 reads CASSLQGMGTDTQYF. The CDR3 coding sequence is TGTGCCAGCTCATTACAGGGGATGGGCACAGATACGCAGTATTTT.

The rearrangement joins TRBV7-3 to TRBJ2-5; possible D gene TRBD2, 6 bases. The CDR3 is 14 residues long. Trimming stripped 4 bases from V and 9 bases from J, with 18 bases between. Germline values: CDR1 SGHTA, CDR2 FQGTGA. The CDR3 DNA sequence: TGTGCCAGCAGCTCCGGGGGAACCTCCTCGCCCCAGTACTTC. Translated, it gives CASSSGGTSSPQYF.

The chain combines TRBV15 with TRBJ2-7; a weak D match, TRBD2 (5 bases). V gave up 0 bases and J gave up 7 bases, with 13 bases separating them. This CDR3 comprises 14 residues. Germline V gene sequence: CDR1 LNHNV, CDR2 YYDKDF (reference sequence). In DNA, the CDR3 is TGTGCCACCAGCAGAGATCGGGCCACGGGGGAGCAGTACTTC. It encodes CATSRDRATGEQYF.